These T cell receptor beta chains were read from a single sample in a study of shared clonotypes between healthy human individuals. The protocol was immunoSEQ multiplex PCR, while the TCRdb copy is restricted to in-frame clones and leaves out a portion. The top ten hold about 1.7% of the sample, which has some 630,000 clones, about 78% seen once. Material for sequencing was memory CD4+ T cells sorted from blood. The receptors come from a woman between 25 and 40 years old in good health. Each CDR3 is given with its conserved first and last residue. Fields, in order: J gene, D gene, V gene, clone size, CDR3 DNA, CDR3 protein. The D gene is left open where the match is weak. The size entry is marked missing in some rows and otherwise reads once, few, many or a size class.

J gene: TRBJ1-2; D gene: NA; V gene: TRBV11-3; clone size: many; CDR3 DNA: TGTGCCAGCAGCTTAGATTGGTCTGGGAGTGGCTACACCTTC; CDR3 protein: CASSLDWSGSGYTF
J gene: TRBJ2-7; D gene: NA; V gene: TRBV5-5; clone size: NA; CDR3 DNA: TGTGCCAGCAGCTTGGGACAGTCTTCCCACGAGCAGTACTTC; CDR3 protein: CASSLGQSSHEQYF
J gene: TRBJ2-3; D gene: NA; V gene: TRBV19; clone size: NA; CDR3 DNA: TGTGCCAGTAGTATAGCGGTCTTAGATACGCAGTATTTT; CDR3 protein: CASSIAVLDTQYF
J gene: TRBJ2-7; D gene: NA; V gene: TRBV6-5; clone size: NA; CDR3 DNA: TGTGCCAGCAGTTACGAGCGGGCCACCTACGAGCAGTACTTC; CDR3 protein: CASSYERATYEQYF
J gene: TRBJ2-1; D gene: NA; V gene: TRBV4-1; clone size: NA; CDR3 DNA: TGCGCCAGCAGCCAAGGCGGGCGGACTAAGAGCCACAATGAGCAGTTCTTC; CDR3 protein: CASSQGGRTKSHNEQFF
J gene: TRBJ1-2; D gene: NA; V gene: TRBV21-1; clone size: few; CDR3 DNA: TGTGCCAGCAGCAAACCCCCGCAGGGATCGACGGGCTACACCTTC; CDR3 protein: CASSKPPQGSTGYTF
J gene: TRBJ2-2; D gene: NA; V gene: TRBV28; clone size: NA; CDR3 DNA: TGTGCCAGCAGTCAGGGTTTTACCGGGGAGCTGTTTTTT; CDR3 protein: CASSQGFTGELFF
J gene: TRBJ1-5; D gene: TRBD1; V gene: TRBV19; clone size: NA; CDR3 DNA: TGTGCCAGTAGTGACCAGACAGGGGGCGGTCAGCCCCAGCATTTT; CDR3 protein: CASSDQTGGGQPQHF
J gene: TRBJ2-5; D gene: NA; V gene: TRBV5-1; clone size: few; CDR3 DNA: TGCGCCAGCAGCCCACCAAGGCTCCAAGAGACCCAGTACTTC; CDR3 protein: CASSPPRLQETQYF
J gene: TRBJ2-7; D gene: TRBD2; V gene: TRBV28; clone size: once; CDR3 DNA: TGTGCCAGCAGTAACCCCGGGACTAGCTCCTACGAGCAGTACTTC; CDR3 protein: CASSNPGTSSYEQYF
J gene: TRBJ2-5; D gene: TRBD1; V gene: TRBV19; clone size: NA; CDR3 DNA: TGTGCCAGTAGTATGGGACAGAATAGGGAGACCCAGTACTTC; CDR3 protein: CASSMGQNRETQYF
J gene: TRBJ2-3; D gene: TRBD2; V gene: TRBV28; clone size: NA; CDR3 DNA: TGTGCCAGCAGCGTTTTTGGGGTTGGGCTAGCGGGATCAGATACGCAGTATTTT; CDR3 protein: CASSVFGVGLAGSDTQYF
J gene: TRBJ1-1; D gene: TRBD1; V gene: TRBV7-2; clone size: NA; CDR3 DNA: TGTGCCAGCAGCTCCATAGACAGGGAAGAAGCTTTCTTT; CDR3 protein: CASSSIDREEAFF
J gene: TRBJ2-2; D gene: NA; V gene: TRBV5-4; clone size: NA; CDR3 DNA: TGTGCCAGCAGCTGGAGAGGGCTCACCGGGGAGCTGTTTTTT; CDR3 protein: CASSWRGLTGELFF
J gene: TRBJ2-7; D gene: NA; V gene: TRBV9; clone size: NA; CDR3 DNA: TGTGCCAGCAGCGTAAGTTTCGTTCACGAGCAGTACTTC; CDR3 protein: CASSVSFVHEQYF
J gene: TRBJ2-3; D gene: NA; V gene: TRBV19; clone size: NA; CDR3 DNA: TGTGCCAGTCGGCTCAGCGGGAGCACAGATACGCAGTATTTT; CDR3 protein: CASRLSGSTDTQYF
J gene: TRBJ1-2; D gene: TRBD1; V gene: TRBV10-3; clone size: few; CDR3 DNA: TGTGCCATCCAGACAGGGAAAAACTATGGCTACACCTTC; CDR3 protein: CAIQTGKNYGYTF
J gene: TRBJ1-3; D gene: NA; V gene: TRBV2; clone size: NA; CDR3 DNA: TGTGCCAGCAGCGGTCAGCTTTTACTTTCTGGAAACACCATATATTTT; CDR3 protein: CASSGQLLLSGNTIYF
J gene: TRBJ2-1; D gene: NA; V gene: TRBV28; clone size: NA; CDR3 DNA: TGTGCCAGCAAAAGCGGGCCGGGCGCGTATGAGCAGTTCTTC; CDR3 protein: CASKSGPGAYEQFF